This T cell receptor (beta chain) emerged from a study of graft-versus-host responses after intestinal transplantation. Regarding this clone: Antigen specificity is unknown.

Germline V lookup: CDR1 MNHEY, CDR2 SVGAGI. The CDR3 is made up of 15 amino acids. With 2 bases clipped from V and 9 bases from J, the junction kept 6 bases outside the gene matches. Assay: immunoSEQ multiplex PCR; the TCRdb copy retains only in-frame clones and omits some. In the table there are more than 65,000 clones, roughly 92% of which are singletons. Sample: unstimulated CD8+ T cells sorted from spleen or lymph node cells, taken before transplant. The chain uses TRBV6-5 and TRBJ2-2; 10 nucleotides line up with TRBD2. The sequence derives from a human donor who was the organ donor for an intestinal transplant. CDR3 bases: TGTGCCAGCAGTTACGTTTCTAGCGGGGGCAGGGAGCTGTTTTTT. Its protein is CASSYVSSGGRELFF.